This entry is about one T cell receptor beta chain. This sample stems from a study of cytomegalovirus exposure and HLA in healthy donors. Use of 60 Vbeta and 13 Jbeta primers characterized the PCR. In the original analysis: About 88 million unique TCR beta chains, roughly 11 million of them shared, were counted by a later analysis. Clones were read by immunoSEQ multiplex PCR, and TCRdb kept only the in-frame ones, dropping some. That table supplies the V and J calls and clone size; D and trimming were determined from the DNA. The data show around 160,000 clones, just over 75% seen once. V was clipped by 2 bases and J by 9 bases; unmatched bases: 19. CDR3 size: 18 residues. Germline V gives CDR1 SEHNR, CDR2 FQNEAQ (reference sequence).

This chain joins TRBV7-9 and TRBJ2-1; 7 bases map to TRBD2. This receptor was taken from a woman aged 40 to 50 in good health and CMV-seronegative. Sequenced: PBMCs. The CDR3 sequence: CASSLFRNSDSSGGEQFF. The CDR3 nucleotides are TGTGCCAGCAGCTTATTTAGAAATTCAGACTCTTCGGGGGGTGAGCAGTTCTTC. Full variable domain (rest looked up from reference TRBV7-9 and TRBJ2-1): DTGVSQNPRHKITKRGQNVTFRCDPISEHNRLYWYRQTLGQGPEFLTYFQNEAQLEKSRLLSDRFSAERPKGSFSTLEIQRTEQGDSAMYLCASSLFRNSDSSGGEQFFGPGTRLTVL.